This entry lists 9 T cell receptor beta chains sequenced from one sample in a study of T cell changes during pregnancy in multiple sclerosis. Profiling relied on immunoSEQ multiplex PCR, and the TCRdb table lists in-frame clones only, not all of them. Of tens of thousands of clones in the sample, 93% are singletons; the top ten hold approximately 0.79%. Specimen: peripheral blood, collected in the second trimester of pregnancy. The source of these receptors is a female donor in good health, enrolled as a control in a pregnancy study.

This rearrangement joins TRBV6-5 to TRBJ1-1; 9 nucleotides line up with TRBD1. V was pared by 0 bases and J by 3 bases, with 2 bases of the junction left unmatched. Germline-derived CDR1 and CDR2 are MNHEY and SVGAGI. The CDR3 loop spans 15 amino acids. This CDR3 reads CASSYSTGGDTEAFF. In nucleotides, the CDR3 is TGTGCCAGCAGTTACTCGACAGGGGGGGACACTGAAGCTTTCTTT.

V usage is TRBV7-7 and J usage is TRBJ2-2, with TRBD1 identical over 7 bases. In germline, CDR1 is SSHAT, CDR2 FNYEAQ (reference sequence). V lost 5 bases and J lost 3; bases outside the gene matches: 12. The length of the CDR3 is 17 residues. The chain's CDR3 is CASSPFPDRQHTGELFF. The CDR3 DNA sequence: TGTGCCAGCAGCCCATTCCCGGACAGGCAACACACCGGGGAGCTGTTTTTT.

The chain is built from TRBV19 and TRBJ2-3; D uncertain. The germline V and J ends were trimmed by 5 bases and 5 bases, with 5 bases remaining between them. CDR1 and CDR2 (germline): LNHDA, SQIVND (reference sequence). The CDR3 extends over 11 amino acids. The CDR3 nucleotides are TGTGCCAGTAGTTACAGAGATACGCAGTATTTT. This encodes CASSYRDTQYF.

The chain is built from TRBV7-9 and TRBJ1-2; 7 nucleotides align to TRBD1. Trimming at V came to 5 bases and at J to 5 bases, leaving 8 bases not matched to a gene. Germline V gives CDR1 SEHNR, CDR2 FQNEAQ (reference sequence). The CDR3 spans 14 residues. CDR3 in DNA: TGTGCCAGCAGCCTAAGACAGGGCGGGTATGGCTACACCTTC. Protein: CASSLRQGGYGYTF.

The sample holds a few counts of this clone. The V gene is TRBV7-2, the J gene TRBJ2-7, with 9 bases lining up with TRBD2. The CDR3 contains 19 residues. Germline V CDR1 and CDR2: SGHTA, FQGNSA. V dropped 1 base and J dropped 0; count of bases not matched to a gene: 13. CDR3 in amino acids: CASSLEWSPSGETSYEQYF. DNA of the CDR3: TGTGCCAGCAGCTTAGAATGGTCTCCTAGCGGGGAGACCTCCTACGAGCAGTACTTC.

The chain carries TRBV11-3 and TRBJ2-5; tentatively, D is TRBD2 (6 bases). The CDR3 length is 14 residues. V lost 2 bases to trimming and J lost 3 bases, with 10 bases between them. Germline V lookup: CDR1 SGHNT, CDR2 YENEEA. CDR3 coding DNA: TGTGCCAGCAGCTTATTCCGCGGGGAAGAGACCCAGTACTTC. This codes for CASSLFRGEETQYF. Complete variable domain (other parts from reference TRBV11-3 and TRBJ2-5): EAGVVQSPRYKIIEKKQPVAFWCNPISGHNTLYWYLQNLGQGPELLIRYENEEAVDDSQLPKDRFSAERLKGVDSTLKIQPAELGDSAVYLCASSLFRGEETQYFGPGTRLLVL.

CDR3 protein: CSGDEQFF. As DNA, the CDR3 is TGTTCAGGGGATGAGCAGTTCTTC. The chain carries TRBV19 and TRBJ2-1; perhaps TRBD1 as D (6 bases). The germline V gene encodes CDR1 LNHDA and CDR2 SQIVND (reference sequence). The CDR3 has 8 amino acids.

The chain combines TRBV6-5 with TRBJ1-5, with a tentative D call TRBD1 (6 bases). The length of the CDR3 is 15 residues. Germline CDR1 MNHEY, CDR2 SVGAGI. Trimming removed 6 bases at V and 0 bases at J, with 12 bases between. The CDR3 reads CASRRQAYSNQPQHF. For the CDR3, the DNA is TGTGCCAGCAGACGACAGGCCTATAGCAATCAGCCCCAGCATTTT.

This chain links TRBV4-3 with TRBJ2-2; 11 nucleotides align to TRBD2. There are 16 residues in the CDR3. CDR1 and CDR2 from the germline V gene are LGHNA and YSLEER. The junction had 2 bases not matched to a gene; V was cut back by 4 bases and J by 1 base. In DNA form, the CDR3 reads TGCGCCAGCAGCCTGACTAGCGGGGAGAACACCGGGGAGCTGTTTTTT. Translated: CASSLTSGENTGELFF.